This entry lists 2 T cell receptor beta chains sequenced from one sample in a study of blood T cells in healthy people across ages. The authors ran a second PCR of about 6 to 11 cycles using a sample-barcoded 5' primer and a J-beta primer mix. TCRdb analysed the 5' RACE reads with MiXCR anew, one entry per CDR3 protein. Counted here are under 950,000 distinct CDR3 sequences, 22% occurring once; the ten biggest clones make up 20% to 25%. The sample consisted of blood. Source of these receptors: an older man in good health.

The V and J genes are TRBV3-1 and TRBJ2-1; perhaps D is TRBD1 or TRBD2 (5 bases each). This CDR3 contains 12 residues. Germline V CDR1 and CDR2: LGHDT, YNNKEL (reference sequence). V lost 0 bases and J 12 bases, leaving 9 bases between the germline ends. CDR3 sequence reads: CASSQERGAQFF. In DNA form, the CDR3 reads TGTGCCAGCAGCCAAGAGAGGGGAGCGCAGTTCTTC.

This clonotype was observed a few times. The rearrangement joins TRBV6-5 to TRBJ1-4; TRBD1 matches 7 bases. Unmatched junction bases numbered 9, after V lost 4 bases and J lost 7 bases. The CDR3 has 15 residues. CDR1 and CDR2 (germline): MNHEY, SVGAGI. This CDR3 is CASSSTGTASEKLFF. CDR3 sequence (DNA): TGTGCCAGCAGTTCCACTGGGACAGCGAGTGAAAAACTGTTTTTT.